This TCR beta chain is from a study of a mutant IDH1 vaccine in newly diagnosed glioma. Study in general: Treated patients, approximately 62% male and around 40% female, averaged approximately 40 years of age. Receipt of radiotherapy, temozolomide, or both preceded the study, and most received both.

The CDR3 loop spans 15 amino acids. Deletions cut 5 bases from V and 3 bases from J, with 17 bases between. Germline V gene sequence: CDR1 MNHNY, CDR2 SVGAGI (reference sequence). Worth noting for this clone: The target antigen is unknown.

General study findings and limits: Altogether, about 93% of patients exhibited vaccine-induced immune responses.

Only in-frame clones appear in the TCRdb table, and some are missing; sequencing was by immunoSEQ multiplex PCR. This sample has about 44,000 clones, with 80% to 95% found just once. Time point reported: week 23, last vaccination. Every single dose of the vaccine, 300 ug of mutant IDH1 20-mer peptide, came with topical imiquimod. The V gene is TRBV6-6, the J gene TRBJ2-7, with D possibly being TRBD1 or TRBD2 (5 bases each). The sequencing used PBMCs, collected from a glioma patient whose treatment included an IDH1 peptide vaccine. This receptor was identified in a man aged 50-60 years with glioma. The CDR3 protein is CASSPQEVGDYEQYF. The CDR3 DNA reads TGTGCCAGCAGTCCCCAAGAGGTGGGGGACTACGAGCAGTACTTC.